This T cell receptor (beta chain) derives from a study of T cells in Graves' hyperthyroidism and ophthalmopathy. Study-level results: Ophthalmopathy was model-predicted a median approximately 6.4 months pre-onset.

This CDR3 comprises 17 residues. Losses at the gene ends were 8 bases for V and 7 bases for J; bases not matched to a gene: 16. Germline CDR1 and CDR2: LNHDA and SQIVND (reference sequence). This clonotype was observed a handful of times. Its cognate antigen is unknown. The study based diagnoses on clinical symptoms, serum thyroxine and TRAb, thyroid ultrasound and orbital computed tomography. Amplification targeted TCR beta CDR3 regions from RNA transcripts. The HTBI primer set drove a first-round RT-PCR of the TCR CDR3. TCRdb used MiXCR to reprocess the multiplex PCR reads, holding one entry per CDR3 protein. The sample carries about 740,000 distinct CDR3 sequences, 14% recorded once.

This clonotype was obtained from a woman younger than 30 with Graves' hyperthyroidism. V gene TRBV19 combines with J gene TRBJ2-5, with TRBD2 matching 13 bases. Material: blood. This CDR3 is CASQGTSGIRREVTQYF. The CDR3 nucleotides are TGTGCCAGTCAGGGGACTAGCGGGATTAGGAGAGAGGTGACCCAGTACTTC. Based on the CDR3 plus reference TRBV19 and TRBJ2-5, the full variable domain is DGGITQSPKYLFRKEGQNVTLSCEQNLNHDAMYWYRQDPGQGLRLIYYSQIVNDFQKGDIAEGYSVSREKKESFPLTVTSAQKNPTAFYLCASQGTSGIRREVTQYFGPGTRLLVL.